This paragraph reports one TCR beta chain. The target antigen is unknown. As the sequencing template, cDNA was produced by extracting RNA and reverse transcribing it. Sequencing used immunoSEQ multiplex PCR; TCRdb keeps in-frame clones, though not all of them. The sample includes around 82,000 clones, around 54% of them seen just once. This sample is drawn from a study of CD8+ T cells in alopecia areata. Study findings and constraints: Scalp sample data also include resident alphabeta T cells from normal skin.

Germline values: CDR1 MGHRA, CDR2 YSYEKL. Between the trimmed V and J ends, which lost 3 bases and 5 bases, there was a span of 10 bases. CDR3 length: 14 amino acids. The V gene is TRBV4-1, the J gene TRBJ2-2; D perhaps matches TRBD1 (5 bases). The source of this sequence is a human donor with alopecia areata. Sequenced: NKG2D-high CD8+ T cells sorted from blood. The CDR3 DNA follows: TGCGCCAGCAGCCACCCACAGGCGACCGGGGAGCTGTTTTTT. Residues: CASSHPQATGELFF.